The source of this T cell receptor (beta chain) is a study of T cells after yellow fever vaccination. Trimming took 6 bases from V and 0 from J, leaving 12 bases between them. The CDR3 covers 15 residues. Germline loops: CDR1 SNHLY, CDR2 FYNNEI. This clonotype was observed a few times. TCRdb reprocessed the 5' RACE reads via MiXCR and lists one record per CDR3 protein. The table lists some 350,000 distinct CDR3 sequences, more than 8.5% of them singletons. This chain joins TRBV2 and TRBJ1-3; no clear D gene. The TCR originated in a man aged 18 to 30 who received the YFV17D yellow fever vaccine. Specimen: PBMCs, collected on the day of the first yellow fever vaccination. In DNA form, the CDR3 reads TGTGCCAGCAGCCCGGGCCATAGCTCTGGAAACACCATATATTTT. It codes for CASSPGHSSGNTIYF.